Given below is one T cell receptor beta chain in context. Antigen specificity is unknown. The data originate from a study of OX40 agonist ivuxolimab in advanced cancers. Study-level background: Patients undergoing dose escalation presented with hepatocellular carcinoma, melanoma, renal cell or head and neck cancer.

Here immunoSEQ multiplex PCR was the method, and the copy in TCRdb shows in-frame clones only, minus some. This sample has around 110,000 clones, with just over 90% found just once. Individuals having autoimmune disease history or systemic immunosuppression were not enrolled. Study-wide results and limits: At 0.1 to 3.0 mg/kg, clonal expansion of CD4+ and CD8+ blood T cells had occurred by week 6. Among some nonresponders, normalized T-cell clonal expansion was also low.

The receptor was isolated from an adult with an advanced solid tumor such as melanoma, head and neck, liver or kidney cancer. Specimen: CD4+ or CD8+ T cells sorted from blood, collected in a trial of the OX40 agonist ivuxolimab.

CDR3 in amino acids: CASSLDTLVTYEQYF. CDR3 nucleotide sequence: TGTGCCAGCAGCTTAGACACACTAGTTACCTACGAGCAGTACTTC. The V call is TRBV11-2, the J call TRBJ2-7, with a tentative D call TRBD2 (5 bases). This CDR3 region has 15 residues. Germline V gives CDR1 SGHAT, CDR2 FQNNGV. Trimming took off 0 bases at V and 2 bases at J, with 11 bases between the two ends.